This TCR beta chain is drawn from a study of T cells expressing NK-cell markers (dated by TCRdb to the early 2020s). Describing the broader study: Three sorted T-cell subsets (CD3+CD56+NKG2C+, CD3+CD56+NKG2C- and CD3+CD56-NKG2C+) from about 8 donors had their TCR beta-chain repertoires profiled. Seven of the eight sequenced donors were HCMV-seropositive and one was HCMV-seronegative. The eight sequenced donors were randomly selected healthy volunteers, three men and five women. The libraries were sequenced on Illumina HiSeq 2000/2500, MiSeq or NextSeq, producing 2 x 150 bp reads.

Concerning this clonotype: Its antigen target is currently unknown.

HCMV serostatus was determined by detecting HCMV-specific IgG in serum with a commercial ELISA kit. Peripheral blood mononuclear cells were isolated from blood by Ficoll density gradient centrifugation. CDR3 length: 15 amino acids, cysteine to phenylalanine. No nucleotide data were recorded. Instrument on record: Illumina HiSeq 2000. TCR beta cDNA libraries were made by 5'RACE template switching that added a universal primer site and unique molecular identifiers. cDNA synthesis was primed from the TCR beta constant segment and was followed by two successive PCR amplification steps. For the original study's pipeline: MIGEC handled demultiplexing of the reads and grouping by UMI, while MiTCR was used to assemble and quantify clonotypes. To exclude erroneous sequences, any TCR cDNA sequence not supported by at least two reads was discarded. The tcR package was used for downstream repertoire analysis, and clonotypes were matched between fractions using CDR3 nucleotide sequence together with V segment. VDJmatch was used to annotate antigen specificity against VDJdb, with one amino acid substitution in CDR3 permitted. TCRdb reprocessed the raw reads; every CDR3 protein sequence is a single record, and DNA is not supplied. The V and J calls follow TCRdb's processing rather than the paper's. The sample table records approximately 460,000 distinct CDR3 sequences. The top ten constitute under 7.5% of the sample.

What the work shows at the level of the full study, not this receptor alone: Those dominant clonotypes were again the most abundant among CD3+CD56-NKG2C+ cells in a handful of donors, at about 25-60.1%. Whether the expanded NKG2C-expressing T cell clones were specific for HCMV antigens was left unclear. In several donors, the dominant CD3+CD56+NKG2C+ clonotypes were found to rank among the top 10 CD8+ clonotypes and to make up roughly 1.0-7.0% of CD8+ T cells.

This sequence was found in a woman aged 18 to 75 in good health. The sequenced sample was blood T cells: a sorted CD56 or NKG2C T cell subset, CD4+ or CD8+ T cells, or bulk PBMC T cells (not recorded which). The chain is made from TRBV12-3 or TRBV12-4 and TRBJ1-5; TCRdb's D call of TRBD1 is untestable without DNA. The CDR3 amino acid sequence is: CASSLDRGHNQPQHF.